This T cell receptor beta chain originates from a study of CD8 T cells in ankylosing spondylitis. General study points: There was a TCR beta motif, made of several highly homologous variants, that appeared characteristic of ankylosing spondylitis blood. Before this, some motif variants had been reported in reactive arthritis synovial fluid and blood. Reportedly, significant enrichment of disease-linked clones occurred in matched ankylosing spondylitis synovial fluid.

Trimming removed 3 bases at V and 1 base at J, with 9 bases between. This CDR3 has 14 amino acids. Molecular-barcoded quantitative 5'-RACE produced these TCR beta libraries. TCRdb re-derived calls from the 5' RACE reads in MiXCR, one entry per CDR3 protein. The sample has roughly 40,000 distinct CDR3 sequences; 16% are singletons. Comment on this clonotype: Its specificity is unknown.

This sequence originates from a male donor with ankylosing spondylitis or in good health (not recorded which). This chain links TRBV12-3 or TRBV12-4 with TRBJ1-1, with a tentative D call TRBD1 (5 bases). Source material: blood. The CDR3 sequence is CASSLWGRNTEAFF. The CDR3 DNA reads as TGTGCCAGCAGTTTGTGGGGGAGGAACACTGAAGCTTTCTTT.